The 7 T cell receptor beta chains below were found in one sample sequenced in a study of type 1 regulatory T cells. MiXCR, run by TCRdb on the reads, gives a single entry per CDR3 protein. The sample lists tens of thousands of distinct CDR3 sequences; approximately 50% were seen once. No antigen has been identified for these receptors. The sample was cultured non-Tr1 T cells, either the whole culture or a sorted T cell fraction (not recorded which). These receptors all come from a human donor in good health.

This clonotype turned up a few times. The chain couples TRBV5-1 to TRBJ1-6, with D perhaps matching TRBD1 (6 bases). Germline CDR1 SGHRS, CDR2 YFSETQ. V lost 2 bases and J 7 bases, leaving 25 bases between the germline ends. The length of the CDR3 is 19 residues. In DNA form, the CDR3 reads TGCGCCAGCAGCTTTTCTCCGGGACACCTCCAAAATGGGAATTCACCCCTCCACTTT. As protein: CASSFSPGHLQNGNSPLHF.

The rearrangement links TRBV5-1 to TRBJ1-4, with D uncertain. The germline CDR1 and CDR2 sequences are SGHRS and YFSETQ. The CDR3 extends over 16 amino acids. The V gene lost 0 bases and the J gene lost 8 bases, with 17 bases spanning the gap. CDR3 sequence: CASSLAAAEGYEKLFF. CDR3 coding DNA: TGCGCCAGCAGCTTGGCAGCGGCCGAAGGTTACGAAAAACTGTTTTTT.

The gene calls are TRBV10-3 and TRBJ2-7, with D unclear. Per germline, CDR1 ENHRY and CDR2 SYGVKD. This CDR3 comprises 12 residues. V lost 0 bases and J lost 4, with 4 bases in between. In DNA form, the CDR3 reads TGTGCCATCAGTGAGTCGACATACGAGCAGTACTTC. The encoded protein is CAISESTYEQYF.

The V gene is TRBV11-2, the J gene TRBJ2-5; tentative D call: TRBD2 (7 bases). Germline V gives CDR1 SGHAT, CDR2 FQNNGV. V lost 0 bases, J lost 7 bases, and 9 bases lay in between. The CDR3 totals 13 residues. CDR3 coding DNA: TGTGCCAGCAGCTTAGAAGGGGGGGGGACCCAGTACTTC. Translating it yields CASSLEGGGTQYF.

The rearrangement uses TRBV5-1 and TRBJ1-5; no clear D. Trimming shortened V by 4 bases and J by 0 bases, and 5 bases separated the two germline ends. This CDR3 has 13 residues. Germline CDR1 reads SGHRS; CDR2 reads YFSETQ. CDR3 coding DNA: TGCGCCAGCAGCCTCTTTAGCAATCAGCCCCAGCATTTT. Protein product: CASSLFSNQPQHF.

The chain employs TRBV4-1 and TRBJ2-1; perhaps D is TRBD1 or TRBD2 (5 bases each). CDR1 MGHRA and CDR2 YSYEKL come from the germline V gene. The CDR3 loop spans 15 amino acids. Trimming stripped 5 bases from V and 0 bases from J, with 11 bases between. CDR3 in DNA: TGCGCCAGCAGCGGGACCCAAAGCTCCTACAATGAGCAGTTCTTC. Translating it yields CASSGTQSSYNEQFF.

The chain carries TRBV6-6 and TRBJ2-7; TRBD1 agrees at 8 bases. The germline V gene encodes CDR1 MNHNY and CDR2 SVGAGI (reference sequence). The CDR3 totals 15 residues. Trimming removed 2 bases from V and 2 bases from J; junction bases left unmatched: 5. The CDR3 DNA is TGTGCCAGCAGTTACCCGACAGGGGCAGCCTACGAGCAGTACTTC. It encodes CASSYPTGAAYEQYF.